Below are 21 T cell receptor beta chains sequenced from a single sample in a study of blood T cells in healthy people across ages. The authors ran a second PCR of about 6 to 12 cycles using a sample-barcoded 5' primer and a J-beta primer mix. Each CDR3 protein is one row after TCRdb ran MiXCR on the 5' RACE reads. The top ten hold 11% of the sample, which has roughly 1.7 million distinct CDR3 sequences, roughly 32% seen once. Sequencing input: blood. Receptors were obtained from a woman aged 25 to 45 in good health.

In this sample, this clonotype turned up a few times. V usage is TRBV12-3 or TRBV12-4 and J usage is TRBJ1-1; 10 bases are a match to TRBD1. The CDR3 has 15 amino acids. V dropped 6 bases and J dropped 1; count of bases not matched to a gene: 5. CDR3: CASSIRDRGNTEAFF. For the CDR3, the DNA is TGTGCCAGCAGCATCCGGGACAGGGGGAACACTGAAGCTTTCTTT.

The chain combines TRBV12-5 with TRBJ2-3; 8 bases are a match to TRBD2. CDR1 and CDR2 from the germline V gene are LGHNT and FRNRAP. The junction had 12 bases not matched to a gene; V was cut back by 7 bases and J by 9 bases. The CDR3 is 14 residues long. For the CDR3, the DNA is TGTGCTAGTGTGGCGGGGGGCGCCTTGGGGACGCAGTATTTT. Translation: CASVAGGALGTQYF. The variable domain in full, completed from reference TRBV12-5 and TRBJ2-3, reads DARVTQTPRHKVTEMGQEVTMRCQPILGHNTVFWYRQTMMQGLELLAYFRNRAPLDDSGMPKDRFSAEMPDATLATLKIQPSEPRDSAVYFCASVAGGALGTQYFGPGTRLTVL.

This clonotype was seen ten or more times. The V and J genes are TRBV10-2 and TRBJ1-2, with 9 nucleotides matching TRBD1. This CDR3 comprises 15 residues. The V segment lost 6 bases and the J segment 7 bases; nucleotides outside the gene matches: 12. CDR1 and CDR2 (germline): WSHSY, SAAADI. The CDR3 DNA is TGCGCCAGCAGACCGAACCTGGACAGGGGTAGTGGCTACACCTTC. Protein sequence: CASRPNLDRGSGYTF.

The V and J genes are TRBV5-6 and TRBJ2-1, with no clear D. The J call may be wrong; the DNA end is better matched by TRBJ2-7. There are 15 residues in the CDR3. Germline CDR1 and CDR2: SGHDT and YYEEEE. CDR3 sequence reads: CASSLASALVYEQYF. CDR3 sequence (DNA): TGTGCCAGCAGCTTGGCGTCGGCCCTCGTCTACGAGCAGTACTTC.

The chain uses TRBV5-1 and TRBJ1-1; no firm D call. Deletions cut 0 bases from V and 0 bases from J, with 18 bases between. Per germline, CDR1 SGHRS and CDR2 YFSETQ. The CDR3 runs to 18 residues. The CDR3 here is CASSLGATLLGVNTEAFF. The DNA of the CDR3 is TGCGCCAGCAGCTTGGGGGCGACGTTACTCGGAGTGAACACTGAAGCTTTCTTT.

This clonotype was seen repeatedly, ten times or more. The V and J genes are TRBV5-1 and TRBJ2-1, with D unclear. The CDR3 has 14 residues. V lost 0 bases to trimming and J lost 7 bases, with 11 bases between them. CDR1 is SGHRS, CDR2 YFSETQ, per germline. The CDR3 DNA reads TGCGCCAGCAGCTTGGGGGGTCTCGGGAATGAGCAGTTCTTC. Translated, it gives CASSLGGLGNEQFF.

With respect to this clonotype: Germline and junction disagree at one end, which may indicate a read error. V and J are TRBV5-1 and TRBJ1-5, with D uncertain. Germline loops: CDR1 SGHRS, CDR2 YFSETQ. CDR3 length: 13 residues. CDR3 region: CVSSLDVAQPQHF. CDR3 coding DNA: TGCGTCAGCAGCTTGGATGTAGCTCAGCCCCAGCATTTT.

This clonotype was recorded many times. The chain joins TRBV6-6 to TRBJ2-5; TRBD2 matches 11 bases. Unmatched junction bases numbered 0, after V lost 2 bases and J lost 4 bases. Germline-derived CDR1 and CDR2 are MNHNY and SVGAGI (reference sequence). The CDR3 length is 14 residues. The CDR3 DNA follows: TGTGCCAGCAGTTACGGACTAGCGGGAGAGACCCAGTACTTC. Protein product: CASSYGLAGETQYF.

This chain uses TRBV6-1 with TRBJ2-7, with 8 bases that match TRBD2. The CDR3 totals 16 residues. V lost 0 bases, J lost 4 bases, and 8 bases stayed unmatched. Germline assignment: CDR1 MNHNS and CDR2 SASEGT. This CDR3 reads CASSEAVAGGQYEQYF. The CDR3, as DNA: TGTGCCAGCAGTGAAGCGGTGGCGGGAGGTCAGTACGAGCAGTACTTC.

This chain connects TRBV20-1 to TRBJ2-1; D possibly corresponds to TRBD2 (6 bases). The CDR3 has 19 residues. Looked up from germline, CDR1 is DFQATT and CDR2 is SNEGSKA (reference sequence). V gave up 0 bases and J gave up 0 bases, with 21 bases separating them. CDR3 region: CSARDTAARDLSSYNEQFF. The CDR3 nucleotides are TGCAGTGCTAGAGATACGGCGGCACGGGACTTGAGCTCCTACAATGAGCAGTTCTTC.

The rearrangement links TRBV29-1 to TRBJ1-2; no firm D call. The CDR3 has 11 residues. V was clipped by 2 bases and J by 5 bases, with 6 bases between them. Germline V CDR1 and CDR2: SQVTM, ANQGSEA. Here the CDR3 DNA reads TGCAGCGTTGAATACCAGTATGGCTACACCTTC. It yields the protein CSVEYQYGYTF.

This chain connects TRBV27 to TRBJ2-3; 13 bases align to TRBD2. Per germline, CDR1 MNHEY and CDR2 SMNVEV (reference sequence). The CDR3 length is 16 residues. J was trimmed by 5 bases and V by 5 bases; bases with no gene match: 7. This CDR3 reads CASSPGTSGDIDTQYF. The DNA of the CDR3 is TGTGCCAGCAGTCCCGGGACTAGCGGGGATATAGATACGCAGTATTTT.

This clonotype was picked up a small number of times. This chain joins TRBV20-1 and TRBJ2-1, with 7 bases aligning to TRBD1. Looked up from germline, CDR1 is DFQATT and CDR2 is SNEGSKA (reference sequence). Trimming took 0 bases from V and 3 from J; bases not matched to a gene: 8. This CDR3 comprises 16 residues. CDR3 residues: CSARDLTGWFYNEQFF. The CDR3 coding sequence is TGCAGTGCTAGAGATCTGACAGGGTGGTTCTACAATGAGCAGTTCTTC.

This clonotype was counted many times. The chain uses TRBV6-1 and TRBJ2-7; no reliable D call. Germline V gene sequence: CDR1 MNHNS, CDR2 SASEGT. With 3 bases removed from V and 6 bases from J, the gap between germline ends came to 6 bases. The CDR3 covers 11 residues. The DNA for the CDR3 is TGTGCCAGCAGTGATTCTCGCGAGCAGTACTTC. It translates to CASSDSREQYF.

This clonotype was counted only a few times. The rearrangement joins TRBV3-1 to TRBJ1-2; TRBD1 agrees at 10 bases. J was trimmed by 13 bases and V by 1 base; bases with no gene match: 9. This CDR3 is 14 amino acids long. In germline, CDR1 is LGHDT, CDR2 YNNKEL (reference sequence). CDR3 DNA: TGTGCCAGCAGCCAAGGACGGAGACAGGGGGCGGTCACCTTC. It codes for CASSQGRRQGAVTF.

This clonotype has just a few counts. The gene calls are TRBV15 and TRBJ1-2; a possible D gene is TRBD1 (6 bases). The CDR3 sequence is 15 residues long. Germline lookup yields CDR1 LNHNV and CDR2 YYDKDF (reference sequence). V was cut by 0 bases and J by 3 bases, with 11 bases left in between. The CDR3 DNA reads as TGTGCCACCAGCAGAGATCCGCAGGGGTACTATGGCTACACCTTC. This encodes CATSRDPQGYYGYTF.

The rearrangement joins TRBV7-9 to TRBJ1-5; D uncertain. Germline CDR1 reads SEHNR; CDR2 reads FQNEAQ (reference sequence). The CDR3 covers 12 residues. The V end lost 4 bases, the J end lost 6 bases, and 7 bases lay between the germline ends. CDR3 region: CASSYMGQPQHF. The CDR3 nucleotides read TGTGCCAGCAGCTACATGGGTCAGCCCCAGCATTTT.

Comment on this clonotype: At one end, the junction sequence differs from germline, possibly due to a read error. The J gene is TRBJ2-7, the V gene TRBV7-3; 7 nucleotides align to TRBD2. Looked up from germline, CDR1 is SGHTA and CDR2 is FQGTGA. The CDR3 spans 16 residues. The CDR3 protein is CAGSLRPGRGPYEQYF. The CDR3 coding sequence is TGTGCCGGCAGCTTAAGGCCAGGGAGGGGCCCCTACGAGCAGTACTTC. Looking up the rest from reference TRBV7-3 and TRBJ2-7 gives the full variable domain: GAGVSQTPSNKVTEKGKYVELRCDPISGHTALYWYRQSLGQGPEFLIYFQGTGAADDSGLPNDRFFAVRPEGSVSTLKIQRTERGDSAVYLCAGSLRPGRGPYEQYFGPGTRLTVT.

The rearrangement joins TRBV6-5 to TRBJ1-2; 10 nucleotides align to TRBD1. Germline lookup yields CDR1 MNHEY and CDR2 SVGAGI. V gave up 6 bases and J gave up 9 bases; unmatched junction bases: 10. The CDR3 extends over 14 amino acids. In DNA form, the CDR3 reads TGTGCCAGCAGAGCCCCGGGACAGGGGTATAGCTACACCTTC. This codes for CASRAPGQGYSYTF.

The CDR3: CASSVEGSVREFNEQFF. CDR3 nucleotide sequence: TGTGCCAGCAGCGTAGAGGGTAGCGTCCGAGAGTTCAATGAGCAGTTCTTC. J is TRBJ2-1 and V is TRBV9; possible D gene TRBD2, 5 bases. V was cut by 0 bases and J by 6 bases, with 19 bases left in between. This CDR3 has 17 amino acids. Germline CDR1 SGDLS, CDR2 YYNGEE.

To note about this clonotype: The germline gene is not matched at one end of the junction; a read error may be the cause. The chain is built from TRBV15 and TRBJ2-1; the D call may be TRBD1 or TRBD2 (5 bases each). The CDR3 totals 13 residues. Germline values: CDR1 LNHNV, CDR2 YYDKDF (reference sequence). CDR3 residues: CATRGDVDNERFF. CDR3 in DNA: TGTGCCACCAGAGGGGACGTCGACAATGAGCGGTTCTTC.